Listed below are T cell receptor beta chains from one sample, sequenced in a study of response to subunit inactivated influenza vaccine. TCRdb fed the RT-PCR reads into MiXCR, producing one record per CDR3 protein. The sample gives 600,000 to 700,000 distinct CDR3 sequences, 12% to 15% of which show up once; less than 8.5% is in the top ten. Sequencing was performed on PBMCs from blood, taken around 14 days before vaccination. The source of these receptors is a man aged 50 to 59 who received an inactivated influenza vaccine. The CDR3 runs from the conserved cysteine through the conserved F or W. Fields, in order: J gene, D gene, V gene, clone size, CDR3 DNA, CDR3 protein. D genes are given only for firm matches. The size of a clone is reported for some rows only, either as once, few or many, or as a class for expanded clones.

>TRBJ2-7|TRBD1|TRBV2|NA
TGTGCCAGCAGTGGGGCAGGGGGCAAAAAGCAGTACTTC
CASSGAGGKKQYF
>TRBJ2-3|TRBD2|TRBV2|NA
TGTGCCAGCAGTGAAGATAACGGGGGGGCAGATACGCAGTATTTT
CASSEDNGGADTQYF
>TRBJ1-5|NA|TRBV6-4|NA
TGTGCCAGCAGTACGGGGGTCAATCAGCCCCAGCATTTT
CASSTGVNQPQHF
>TRBJ1-2|NA|TRBV5-5|NA
TGTGCCAGCAGCCTCCCGGGCCTTAACTATGGCTACACCTTC
CASSLPGLNYGYTF
>TRBJ2-1|TRBD2|TRBV20-1|few
TGCAGTGCTACAGCCGGGACTACAACAGACAATGAGCAGTTCTTC
CSATAGTTTDNEQFF
>TRBJ1-2|TRBD1|TRBV15|few
TGTGCCACCAGCGGGGGGGGACAGGGGGCACGTGGCTACACCTTC
CATSGGGQGARGYTF
>TRBJ2-1|NA|TRBV5-5|NA
TGTGCCAGCAGCTTTATACCAGCGGACAATGAGCAGTTCTTC
CASSFIPADNEQFF
>TRBJ2-2|TRBD1|TRBV20-1|few
TGCAGTGCTCTATGGGACAGGCAGCTGTTTTTT
CSALWDRQLFF
>TRBJ2-2|TRBD2|TRBV28|once
TGTGCCTGCAGTCAAGGACTAGCGGGGCAAACGAACACCGGGGAGCTGTTTTTT
CACSQGLAGQTNTGELFF
>TRBJ2-1|NA|TRBV20-1|few
TGCAGTGCTAGCCAGGGTCTGTTTGAGCAGTTCTTC
CSASQGLFEQFF
>TRBJ2-3|TRBD2|TRBV12-3/TRBV12-4|NA
TGTGCCAGCAGTTCTGGACTAGCGGGGGGGCCGGTCACAGATACGCAGTATTTT
CASSSGLAGGPVTDTQYF
>TRBJ1-6|TRBD1|TRBV7-2|few
TGTGCCAGCAGCCGCCAGGGGGCGCAGAATAATTCACCCCTCCACTTT
CASSRQGAQNNSPLHF
>TRBJ2-5|NA|TRBV7-6|NA
TGTGCCAGCAGCTCGACGGCTGGATACGGTCTTTGGGAGACCCAGTACTTC
CASSSTAGYGLWETQYF
>TRBJ1-1|TRBD1|TRBV20-1|NA
TGCAGTGCTAGAATGCCGGGACAGGGAATTAACACTGAAGCTTTCTTT
CSARMPGQGINTEAFF
>TRBJ2-5|TRBD1|TRBV6-1|NA
TGTGCCAGCAGTGAAAACAGGGGGCGCGGAGAGACCCAGTACTTC
CASSENRGRGETQYF
>TRBJ1-1|NA|TRBV27|NA
TGTGCCAGCATCCCGATGGGATCGGGCACTGAAGCTTTCTTT
CASIPMGSGTEAFF
>TRBJ1-3|NA|TRBV3-1|NA
TGTGCCAGCAGCCAGGGGATAAACACCATATATTTT
CASSQGINTIYF
>TRBJ1-2|NA|TRBV5-1|many
TGCGCCAGCAGCTTACAGGGAGACTATGGCTACACCTTC
CASSLQGDYGYTF
>TRBJ2-4|NA|TRBV7-8|NA
TGTGCCAGCAGCCTTAGACAGAGTGAAAACATTCAGTACTTC
CASSLRQSENIQYF
>TRBJ2-5|NA|TRBV12-3/TRBV12-4|NA
TGTGCCAGCAGTTTAAGGGTTTTGGGAAAAGAGACCCAGTACTTC
CASSLRVLGKETQYF
>TRBJ1-2|NA|TRBV6-2/TRBV6-3|few
TGTGCCAGCAAGCAATACAGGATCCCCTACTATGGCTACACCTTC
CASKQYRIPYYGYTF
>TRBJ1-1|TRBD1|TRBV10-3|few
TGTGCCATCAGTGATGTGGGACAGCGGACTATAAACACTGAAGCTTTCTTT
CAISDVGQRTINTEAFF
>TRBJ1-1|NA|TRBV29-1|NA
TGCAGCGCTGCCGCGGCCGGGATCGCTGAAGCTTTCTTT
CSAAAAGIAEAFF
>TRBJ1-2|TRBD1|TRBV7-9|many
TGTGCCAGCAGCAGTTCCGGGACAGCTTATGGCTACACCTTC
CASSSSGTAYGYTF
>TRBJ2-2|NA|TRBV6-1|NA
TGTGCCAGCAGGGAGGAAGTGAGGACCGGGGAGCTGTTTTTT
CASREEVRTGELFF
>TRBJ1-2|NA|TRBV6-1|few
TGTGCCAGCAGTGAAGGCAAAGGGTGGAATTATGGCTACACCTTC
CASSEGKGWNYGYTF
>TRBJ2-2|TRBD1|TRBV20-1|many
TGCAGTGCTAGAGGGGGACAGGGGAACACCGGGGAGCTGTTTTTT
CSARGGQGNTGELFF
>TRBJ2-7|TRBD1|TRBV5-1|many
TGCGCCAGCAGCCAATCCGACAGGGGCGAGCAGTACTTC
CASSQSDRGEQYF
>TRBJ2-2|TRBD2|TRBV5-1|NA
TGCGCCAGCAGCCGGGGACTAGCGGGAGGAAGGACCGGGGAGCTGTTTTTT
CASSRGLAGGRTGELFF
>TRBJ2-1|TRBD2|TRBV9|few
TGTGCCAGCAGCGTTGGGACTAGCTACAATGAGCAGTTCTTC
CASSVGTSYNEQFF
>TRBJ2-1|NA|TRBV15|NA
TGTGCCACCAGCAGAGAGCCGGGACTCTACAATGAGCAGTTCTTC
CATSREPGLYNEQFF
>TRBJ2-2|NA|TRBV2|many
TGTGCCAGCAGTCCGACAGTGAACACCGGGGAGCTGTTTTTT
CASSPTVNTGELFF
>TRBJ2-1|TRBD2|TRBV2|NA
TGTGCCAGCAACTACCCAGGACTAGCGGGAGGGAATGAGCAGTTCTTC
CASNYPGLAGGNEQFF
>TRBJ2-1|NA|TRBV7-9|few
TGTGCCAGCAGCCGACGGATACAGGGTTACGGCAATGAGCAGTTCTTC
CASSRRIQGYGNEQFF
>TRBJ1-6|NA|TRBV25-1|NA
TGTGCCAGCAGTGAATATCGGCCGTATAATTCACCCCTCCACTTT
CASSEYRPYNSPLHF
>TRBJ2-2|NA|TRBV7-9|few
TGTGCCAGCAGCTTACAAGGCATCGGGGAGCTGTTTTTT
CASSLQGIGELFF
>TRBJ2-1|TRBD2|TRBV20-1|NA
TGCAGTGCTAGTGGGATAGCGGGGGACGTGAATGAGCAGTTCTTC
CSASGIAGDVNEQFF
>TRBJ1-5|TRBD1|TRBV20-1|many
TGCAGTGCTGTAAACCCGGGACAGCTTAATCAGCCCCAGCATTTT
CSAVNPGQLNQPQHF
>TRBJ2-1|TRBD1|TRBV20-1|NA
TGCAGTGTTAATAGTAGGGACAGGGGCTCCTACAATGAGCAGTTCTTC
CSVNSRDRGSYNEQFF
>TRBJ1-3|TRBD1|TRBV30|few
TGTGCCTGGATGGTCTTCGGGACAGCCACAGACTCTGGAAACACCATATATTTT
CAWMVFGTATDSGNTIYF
>TRBJ1-2|NA|TRBV5-1|few
TGCGCCAGCAGCTCTGACAGGATCGGCTATGGCTACACCTTC
CASSSDRIGYGYTF
>TRBJ2-7|NA|TRBV20-1|NA
TGCAGTGCTAGGACCGGGACCCCGACCTACGAGCAGTACTTC
CSARTGTPTYEQYF
>TRBJ1-6|NA|TRBV20-1|NA
TGCAGTGCCAACGGGCTGAAGGGGAATAATTCACCCCTCCACTTT
CSANGLKGNNSPLHF
>TRBJ2-3|NA|TRBV5-4|NA
TGTGCCAGCAGCCTCTGGAGGGCGGATACGCAGTATTTT
CASSLWRADTQYF
>TRBJ2-7|NA|TRBV29-1|NA
TGCAGCAGCGGCGGTCAAGAATGCGAGCAGTACTTC
CSSGGQECEQYF
>TRBJ2-2|TRBD2|TRBV9|NA
TGTGCCAGCAGCGGGTGGGGGACTACGAACACCGGGGAGCTGTTTTTT
CASSGWGTTNTGELFF
>TRBJ2-1|TRBD2|TRBV24-1|NA
TGTGCCACCAGTGCCAACCCCGGGACTAGCAGTGAGCAGTTCTTC
CATSANPGTSSEQFF
>TRBJ2-2|TRBD1|TRBV3-1|NA
TGTGCCAGCAGCCACGGCCCTGGGACAGCGAACACCGGGGAGCTGTTTTTT
CASSHGPGTANTGELFF
>TRBJ1-5|NA|TRBV3-1|few
TGTGCCAGCAGCCAAGATACCCATCAGCCCCAGCATTTT
CASSQDTHQPQHF
>TRBJ2-7|NA|TRBV5-1|NA
TGCGCCAGCAGCTTAGAGTCAGGGCCCACCTACGAGCAGTACTTC
CASSLESGPTYEQYF
>TRBJ1-5|NA|TRBV18|few
TGTGCCAGCTCAGACACGTATTATCAGCCCCAGCATTTT
CASSDTYYQPQHF
>TRBJ1-2|TRBD1|TRBV12-3/TRBV12-4|many
TGTGCCAGCAGCATTGGACAGGGGGCCGTTTGGTATGGCTACACCTTC
CASSIGQGAVWYGYTF
>TRBJ2-3|TRBD2|TRBV6-2/TRBV6-3|NA
TGTGCCAGCAGTTACTCCCGTAGGGTTGCGGGAGGGCCCACAGATACGCAGTATTTT
CASSYSRRVAGGPTDTQYF
>TRBJ2-7|NA|TRBV30|few
TGTGCCTGGAGTTCCGGGCCCTACGAGCAGTACTTC
CAWSSGPYEQYF
>TRBJ2-3|TRBD2|TRBV28|many
TGTGCCAGCAGTTCCTCGACTAGCGGGGGGAGCACAGATACGCAGTATTTT
CASSSSTSGGSTDTQYF
>TRBJ2-1|NA|TRBV29-1|few
TGCAGCGTTGGCCCCCTATGGGACAATGAGCAGTTCTTC
CSVGPLWDNEQFF
>TRBJ2-1|NA|TRBV27|NA
TGTGCCAGCAGTACCATCTATGGGGGAGGTAATGAGCAGTTCTTC
CASSTIYGGGNEQFF
>TRBJ2-6|TRBD1|TRBV9|NA
TGTGCCAGCAGCGCAGGCAGGGGGTGGGCCAACGTCCTGACTTTC
CASSAGRGWANVLTF
>TRBJ1-2|TRBD1|TRBV6-2/TRBV6-3|many
TGTGCCAGCAGTCAACCCCAGGGGGCGCGTAGAATCGCCGCTGGCTACACCTTC
CASSQPQGARRIAAGYTF
>TRBJ2-3|NA|TRBV29-1|many
TGCAGCGTTGAAGTCAGGTTAGGGGTAGATACGCAGTATTTT
CSVEVRLGVDTQYF